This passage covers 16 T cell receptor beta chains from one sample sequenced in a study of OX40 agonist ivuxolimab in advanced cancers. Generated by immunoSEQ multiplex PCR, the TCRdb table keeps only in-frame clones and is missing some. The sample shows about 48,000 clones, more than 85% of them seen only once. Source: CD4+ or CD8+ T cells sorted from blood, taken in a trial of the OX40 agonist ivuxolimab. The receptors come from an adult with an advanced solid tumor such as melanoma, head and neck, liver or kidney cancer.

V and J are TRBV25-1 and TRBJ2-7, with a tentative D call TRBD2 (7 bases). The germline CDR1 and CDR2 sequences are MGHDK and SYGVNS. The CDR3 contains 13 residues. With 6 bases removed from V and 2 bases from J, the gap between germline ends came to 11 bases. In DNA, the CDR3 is TGTGCCAGCAGCCAGGGGAGGGCCTACGAGCAGTACTTC. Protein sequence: CASSQGRAYEQYF.

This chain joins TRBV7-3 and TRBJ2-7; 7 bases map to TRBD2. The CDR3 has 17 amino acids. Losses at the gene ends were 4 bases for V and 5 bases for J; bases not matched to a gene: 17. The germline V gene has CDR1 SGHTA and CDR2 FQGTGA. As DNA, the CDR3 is TGTGCCAGCAGCTCCGGAGTGGGGAGGGCACCCTTGAACGAGCAGTACTTC. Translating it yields CASSSGVGRAPLNEQYF.

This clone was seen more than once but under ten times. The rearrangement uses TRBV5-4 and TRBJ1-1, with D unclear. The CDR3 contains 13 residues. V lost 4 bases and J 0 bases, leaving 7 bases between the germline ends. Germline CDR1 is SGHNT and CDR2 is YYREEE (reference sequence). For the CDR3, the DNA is TGTGCCAGCAGCCGGGCCCTGAACACTGAAGCTTTCTTT. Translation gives CASSRALNTEAFF.

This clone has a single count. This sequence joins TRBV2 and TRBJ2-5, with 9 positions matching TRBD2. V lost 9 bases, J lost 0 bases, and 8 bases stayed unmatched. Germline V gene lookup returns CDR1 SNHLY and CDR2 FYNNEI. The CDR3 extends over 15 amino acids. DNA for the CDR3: TGTGCCAGTCCTCTACTAGCGGGTTACCAAGAGACCCAGTACTTC. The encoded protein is CASPLLAGYQETQYF.

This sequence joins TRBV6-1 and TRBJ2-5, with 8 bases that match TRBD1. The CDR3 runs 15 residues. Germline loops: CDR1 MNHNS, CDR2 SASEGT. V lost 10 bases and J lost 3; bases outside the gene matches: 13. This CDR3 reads CATRDRHKGKETQYF. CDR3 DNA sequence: TGTGCCACCAGGGACAGGCACAAGGGGAAAGAGACCCAGTACTTC.

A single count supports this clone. CDR3 in DNA: TGTGCCAGTAGTTCCCAGGGGTACACTGAAGCTTTCTTT. Its translation is CASSSQGYTEAFF. V usage is TRBV19 and J usage is TRBJ1-1; weak D call: TRBD1 (6 bases). V was trimmed by 5 bases and J by 3 bases, leaving 10 bases between them. Germline assignment: CDR1 LNHDA and CDR2 SQIVND (reference sequence). The CDR3 consists of 13 residues.

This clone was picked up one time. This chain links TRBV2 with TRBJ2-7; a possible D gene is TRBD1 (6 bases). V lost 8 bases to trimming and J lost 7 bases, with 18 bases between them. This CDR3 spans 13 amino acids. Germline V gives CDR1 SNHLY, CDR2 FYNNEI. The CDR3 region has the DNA TGTGCCAGCCGGGACACAGATCGGTGGGAGCAGTACTTC. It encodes CASRDTDRWEQYF.

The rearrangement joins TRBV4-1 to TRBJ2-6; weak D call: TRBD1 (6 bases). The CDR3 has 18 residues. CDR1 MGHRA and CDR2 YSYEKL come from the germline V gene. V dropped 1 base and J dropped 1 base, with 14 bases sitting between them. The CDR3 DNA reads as TGCGCCAGCAGCCAAGGACAGGTAAGGGGGTCTGGGGCCAACGTCCTGACTTTC. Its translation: CASSQGQVRGSGANVLTF.

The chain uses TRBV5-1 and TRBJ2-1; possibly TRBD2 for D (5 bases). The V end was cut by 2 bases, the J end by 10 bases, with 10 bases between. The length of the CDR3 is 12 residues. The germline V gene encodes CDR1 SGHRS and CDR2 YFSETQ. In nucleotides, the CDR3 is TGCGCCAGCAGCTTTGAGGGAAGAGAGCAGTTCTTC. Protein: CASSFEGREQFF. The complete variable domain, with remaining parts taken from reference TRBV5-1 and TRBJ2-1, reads KAGVTQTPRYLIKTRGQQVTLSCSPISGHRSVSWYQQTPGQGLQFLFEYFSETQRNKGNFPGRFSGRQFSNSRSEMNVSTLELGDSALYLCASSFEGREQFFGPGTRLTVL.

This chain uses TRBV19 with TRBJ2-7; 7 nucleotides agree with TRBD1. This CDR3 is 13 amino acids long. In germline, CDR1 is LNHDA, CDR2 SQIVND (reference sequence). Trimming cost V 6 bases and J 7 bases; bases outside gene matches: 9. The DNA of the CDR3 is TGTGCCAGTAGCATGACAGGACAGGCAGAGCAGTACTTC. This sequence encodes CASSMTGQAEQYF.

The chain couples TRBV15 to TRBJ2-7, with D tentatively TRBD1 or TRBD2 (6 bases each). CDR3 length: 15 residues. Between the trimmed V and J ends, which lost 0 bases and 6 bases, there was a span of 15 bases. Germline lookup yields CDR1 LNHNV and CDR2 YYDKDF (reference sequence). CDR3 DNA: TGTGCCACCAGCAGAGAGGGGGGCCTTCTGGGCGAGCAGTACTTC. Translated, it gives CATSREGGLLGEQYF.

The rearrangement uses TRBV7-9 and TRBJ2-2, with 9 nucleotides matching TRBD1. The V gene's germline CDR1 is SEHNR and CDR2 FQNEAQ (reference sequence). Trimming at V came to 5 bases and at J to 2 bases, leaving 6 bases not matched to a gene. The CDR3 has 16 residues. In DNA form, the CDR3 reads TGTGCCAGCAGCCCAAGGACAGGGGCCAACACCGGGGAGCTGTTTTTT. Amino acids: CASSPRTGANTGELFF.

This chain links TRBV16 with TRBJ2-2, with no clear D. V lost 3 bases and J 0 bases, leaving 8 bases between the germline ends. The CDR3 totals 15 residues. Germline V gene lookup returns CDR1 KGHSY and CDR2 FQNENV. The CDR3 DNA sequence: TGTGCCAGCAGCCATAAGACAACGAACACCGGGGAGCTGTTTTTT. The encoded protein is CASSHKTTNTGELFF.

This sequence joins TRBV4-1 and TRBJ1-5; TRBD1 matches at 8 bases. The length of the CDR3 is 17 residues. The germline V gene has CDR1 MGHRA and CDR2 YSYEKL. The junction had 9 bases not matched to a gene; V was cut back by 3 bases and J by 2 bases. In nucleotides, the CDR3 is TGCGCCAGCAGCCAGATTTTTACAGGGGGTGGCAATCAGCCCCAGCATTTT. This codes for CASSQIFTGGGNQPQHF.

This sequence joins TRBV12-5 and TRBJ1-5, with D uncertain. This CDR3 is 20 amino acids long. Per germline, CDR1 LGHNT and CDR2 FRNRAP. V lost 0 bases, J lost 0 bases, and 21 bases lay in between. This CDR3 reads CASGLVLQDETIYSNQPQHF. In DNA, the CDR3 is TGTGCTAGTGGTTTGGTACTTCAAGACGAGACGATATATAGCAATCAGCCCCAGCATTTT.

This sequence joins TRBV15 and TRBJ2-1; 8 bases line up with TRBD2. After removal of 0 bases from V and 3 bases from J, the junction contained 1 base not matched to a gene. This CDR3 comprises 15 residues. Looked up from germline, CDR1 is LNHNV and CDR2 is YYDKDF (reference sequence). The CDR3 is CATSREAGGYNEQFF. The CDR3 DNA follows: TGTGCCACCAGCAGAGAGGCGGGGGGCTACAATGAGCAGTTCTTC.